This T cell receptor beta chain was captured by sequencing in a study of CD8 T cells in ankylosing spondylitis. As the method for making TCR beta libraries, quantitative 5'-RACE with molecular barcodes was used. TCRdb processed the 5' RACE reads anew with MiXCR; each CDR3 protein has one entry. The sample includes about 450,000 distinct CDR3 sequences, approximately 26% of them seen just once. The germline CDR1 and CDR2 sequences are MNHEY and SVGEGT. The CDR3 has 14 amino acids. V lost 10 bases and J lost 3, with 15 bases in between. Concerning this clonotype itself: The antigen is unknown.

Findings and limits, study-wide: Apparently characteristic of ankylosing spondylitis blood was a TCR beta motif (eight highly homologous variants). Before this, some motif variants had been reported in reactive arthritis synovial fluid and blood. It was reported that disease-linked clones were significantly enriched in matched ankylosing spondylitis synovial fluid.

The sequencing sample was made of blood, either unsorted or a sorted T cell fraction (not recorded which). The receptor was derived from a male donor with ankylosing spondylitis. The rearrangement joins TRBV6-2 or TRBV6-3 to TRBJ2-2; D unresolved. The CDR3 loop reads CAITGQSYTGELFF. CDR3 coding DNA: TGTGCCATTACCGGGCAGTCTTACACCGGGGAGCTGTTTTTT.